This TCR beta chain is drawn from a study of human T cells and chemical hapten exposure. Study-level background: Patients received weekly diphenylcyclopropenone doses to the scalp throughout the roughly 22-week study.

In the library, unique molecular identifiers were attached to individual cDNA molecules. In TCRdb, the RACE reads were re-called with MiXCR into one record per CDR3 protein. The table includes 35,000 to 45,000 distinct CDR3 sequences, about 12% detected once. Notes on the study in general: Clustering by CDR3 similarity yielded significantly more large clusters from expanded TCRs than controls.

The time point was: pre-sensitization, week 0. As to treatment: therapeutic diphenylcyclopropenone sensitization with weekly scalp DPC. The total RNA was obtained from whole blood that was not fractionated. Investigators collected blood before applying each patch test. The V and J ends lost 4 bases and 8 bases respectively, with 15 bases between them. The germline gives CDR1 SGHNT, CDR2 YYREEE (reference sequence). The CDR3 is 13 amino acids. This clonotype has a count of ten or more. Its antigen is not identified. The input for sequencing was whole blood, taken in connection with sensitization to the hapten diphenylcyclopropenone (DPC). This TCR came from a middle-aged woman with alopecia areata. Some clones in this sample may be carry-over from other donors' samples. The rearrangement links TRBV5-4 to TRBJ1-2; D unclear. In DNA form, the CDR3 reads TGTGCCAGCAGCCGCGTCCTGCCAGACGGCTACACCTTC. Its translation is CASSRVLPDGYTF.